Following are 31 T cell receptor beta chains from one sample sequenced in a study of regulatory T cells in long-lasting Graves disease. Construction of the TCR beta libraries employed iRepertoire HTBI primers in conjunction with Arm-PCR of CDR3 regions. MiXCR, run by TCRdb on the multiplex PCR reads, gives a single entry per CDR3 protein. The table records about 440,000 distinct CDR3 sequences, about 16% of them present only once. Indicated time point: newly diagnosed GD, antithyroid drugs for less than 3 months. RNA isolated from PBMCs was used to make the TCR library. These data were also reused for a study on T cells in Graves' hyperthyroidism and ophthalmopathy.

The specimen comprised peripheral blood mononuclear cells (PBMCs), sampled at new diagnosis, from a patient treated with antithyroid drugs. These receptors originate from a woman aged 25-40 years with Graves disease.

Regarding this clonotype: This may be a read error, as it is one base from a much larger clone. The V gene is TRBV24-1, the J gene TRBJ2-3; maybe TRBD1 (5 bases). CDR3 length: 16 residues. Germline V gene data show CDR1 as KGHDR and CDR2 as SFDVKD. The DNA for the CDR3 is TGTGCCACCAGTGACCCTAGTCCGGACACCGCAGATACGCGGTATTTT. It encodes CATSDPSPDTADTRYF.

The chain is built from TRBV5-1 and TRBJ2-1; TRBD1 aligns across 12 bases. V shed 0 bases and J 5 bases; nucleotides not matched to a gene: 3. This CDR3 has 16 amino acids. Germline CDR1 is SGHRS and CDR2 is YFSETQ. CDR3 sequence: CASSLDGTGGHNEQFF. The CDR3 bases are TGCGCCAGCAGCTTGGACGGGACAGGGGGCCACAATGAGCAGTTCTTC.

The CDR3 region is CASSGQTKEQFF. In DNA form, the CDR3 reads TGTGCCAGCAGCGGGCAGACTAAAGAGCAGTTCTTC. The chain carries TRBV6-2 or TRBV6-3 and TRBJ2-1; possibly TRBD2 for D (5 bases). This CDR3 comprises 12 residues. The V gene lost 6 bases and the J gene lost 10 bases, with 13 bases spanning the gap. The germline V gene has CDR1 MNHEY and CDR2 SVGEGT.

The table lists this clonotype with many counts. The chain couples TRBV5-1 to TRBJ2-7; 8 bases map to TRBD2. The CDR3 is 17 residues long. Trimming cost V 0 bases and J 4 bases; bases outside gene matches: 12. CDR1 and CDR2 from the germline V gene are SGHRS and YFSETQ. The CDR3 loop is CASSLAIGLAGGYEQYF. The CDR3, as DNA: TGCGCCAGCAGCTTGGCCATAGGGCTAGCGGGCGGTTACGAGCAGTACTTC.

Concerning this clonotype itself: A single base separates this from a much larger clone, so it may be a read error. The V and J genes are TRBV20-1 and TRBJ1-5; 7 nucleotides match TRBD1. This CDR3 comprises 15 residues. Germline CDR1 reads DFQATT; CDR2 reads SNEGSKA (reference sequence). Written as DNA, the CDR3 is TGCAGTGCTAGAGGGGACGGGACAGTGAATCAGCCCCCGCATTTT. It encodes CSARGDGTVNQPPHF.

The chain employs TRBV18 and TRBJ2-7; possibly TRBD1 for D (6 bases). The germline V and J ends were trimmed by 3 bases and 9 bases, with 21 bases remaining between them. CDR1 is KGHSH and CDR2 is LQKENI in the germline V gene. This CDR3 comprises 15 residues. CDR3 residues: CASSPPGAGVGRQYF. For the CDR3, the DNA is TGTGCCAGCTCACCCCCCGGGGCAGGGGTAGGTCGGCAGTACTTC.

This clonotype has only a few counts. The chain links TRBV6-2 or TRBV6-3 to TRBJ2-2; D is perhaps TRBD2 (5 bases). Germline V gives CDR1 MNHEY, CDR2 SVGEGT. V lost 7 bases to trimming and J lost 1 base, with 10 bases between them. The CDR3 consists of 14 residues. The CDR3 bases are TGTGCCAGCATAGTTGCGGGGAACACCGGGGAGCTGTTTTTT. Translated: CASIVAGNTGELFF.

This clonotype was recorded at least ten times. The chain recombines TRBV5-5 with TRBJ1-5, with 8 bases aligning to TRBD1. The CDR3 covers 15 residues. CDR1 and CDR2 from the germline V gene are SGHKS and YYEKEE (reference sequence). The ends lost 4 bases at V and 1 base at J; junction bases unmatched: 4. CDR3 DNA sequence: TGTGCCAGCAGCCGACACAGGGGGAGCAATCAGCCCCAGCATTTT. This encodes CASSRHRGSNQPQHF.

V usage is TRBV4-3 and J usage is TRBJ2-3; 8 bases are shared with TRBD2. After removal of 0 bases from V and 3 bases from J, the junction contained 14 bases not matched to a gene. Germline CDR1 is LGHNA and CDR2 is YSLEER. The CDR3 contains 19 residues. CDR3 residues: CASSQDVWREVRPTDTQYF. DNA of the CDR3: TGCGCCAGCAGCCAAGATGTTTGGCGGGAGGTCCGTCCTACAGATACGCAGTATTTT.

This clonotype was counted only a few times. The genes are TRBV27 and TRBJ2-1; D ambiguous. Trimming left V 7 bases short and J 3 bases short, with 16 bases between. CDR1 is MNHEY and CDR2 is SMNVEV in the germline V gene (reference sequence). The CDR3 is 15 residues long. The CDR3 reads CASTPVGLNYNEQFF. The CDR3 bases are TGTGCCAGCACCCCGGTAGGGCTAAACTACAATGAGCAGTTCTTC.

This clonotype has at least ten counts. The chain employs TRBV6-5 and TRBJ2-1, with D hard to call. V lost 0 bases to trimming and J lost 12 bases, with 15 bases between them. CDR1 and CDR2 from the germline V gene are MNHEY and SVGAGI. The CDR3 is made up of 14 amino acids. The CDR3 DNA follows: TGTGCCAGCAGTTACTCGGTCCAGCAACAGACGCAGTTCTTC. Protein sequence: CASSYSVQQQTQFF.

This clonotype appeared many times. This chain connects TRBV28 to TRBJ2-5; TRBD1 or TRBD2 may be the D gene (5 bases each). CDR1 is MDHEN, CDR2 SYDVKM, per germline. V was trimmed by 4 bases and J by 5 bases, leaving 20 bases between them. The CDR3 spans 16 residues. CDR3 loop: CASSSPGGHNGETQYF. CDR3 nucleotide sequence: TGTGCCAGCAGTTCCCCCGGAGGACATAACGGGGAGACCCAGTACTTC. The full variable domain, in which reference TRBV28 and TRBJ2-5 provide the parts outside the CDR3, is DVKVTQSSRYLVKRTGEKVFLECVQDMDHENMFWYRQDPGLGLRLIYFSYDVKMKEKGDIPEGYSVSREKKERFSLILESASTNQTSMYLCASSSPGGHNGETQYFGPGTRLLVL.

This clonotype has ten or more counts. This CDR3 is CASSPLPRETQYF. CDR3 coding DNA: TGTGCCAGCTCACCCCTCCCTCGGGAGACCCAGTACTTC. The chain employs TRBV18 and TRBJ2-5; no clear D gene. Trimming pared 3 bases from V and 5 bases from J, leaving 10 bases between. This CDR3 region has 13 residues. Germline V gene data show CDR1 as KGHSH and CDR2 as LQKENI.

In this sample, this clonotype turned up many times. The chain is built from TRBV28 and TRBJ2-7, with a tentative D call TRBD1 (5 bases). V lost 6 bases and J 4 bases, leaving 10 bases between the germline ends. Germline-derived CDR1 and CDR2 are MDHEN and SYDVKM. The CDR3 has 12 residues. CDR3 loop: CASRGVGYEQYF. The CDR3 nucleotides are TGTGCCAGCAGAGGGGTAGGGTACGAGCAGTACTTC.

The sample holds a few counts of this clonotype. The V and J genes are TRBV5-1 and TRBJ2-5, with 7 bases that match TRBD2. Unmatched junction bases numbered 12, after V lost 0 bases and J lost 4 bases. In germline, CDR1 is SGHRS, CDR2 YFSETQ. This CDR3 contains 17 residues. The CDR3 loop reads CASSLGPLATGGETQYF. In DNA, the CDR3 is TGCGCCAGCAGCTTGGGGCCACTAGCGACTGGGGGAGAGACCCAGTACTTC.

This clonotype was seen many times. V is TRBV20-1 and J is TRBJ2-7; possibly TRBD1 or TRBD2 for D (5 bases each). The CDR3 covers 15 residues. Trimming shortened V by 8 bases and J by 0 bases, and 20 bases separated the two germline ends. Germline CDR1 and CDR2: DFQATT and SNEGSKA (reference sequence). The CDR3 loop is CSSVPGDQSSYEQYF. The DNA for the CDR3 is TGCAGTTCCGTCCCTGGGGACCAAAGCTCCTACGAGCAGTACTTC.

The chain carries TRBV6-2 or TRBV6-3 and TRBJ1-2; D may be TRBD1 (6 bases). Germline values: CDR1 MNHEY, CDR2 SVGEGT. V lost 6 bases and J lost 8, with 19 bases in between. This CDR3 is 14 amino acids long. CDR3 region: CASRDGQLNRGYTF. CDR3 DNA: TGTGCCAGCAGGGACGGACAGCTCAATAGGGGCTACACCTTC.

The V and J genes are TRBV19 and TRBJ2-3; TRBD2 matches 13 bases. Trimming took 3 bases from V and 3 from J; bases not matched to a gene: 18. CDR3 size: 21 residues. Germline V gives CDR1 LNHDA, CDR2 SQIVND (reference sequence). In nucleotides, the CDR3 is TGTGCCAGTAGTATTCCCCCCGGACTAGCGGGAGACGGGTGGAGTACAGATACGCAGTATTTT. Amino acid sequence: CASSIPPGLAGDGWSTDTQYF.

A word on this clonotype: A much larger clone differs from this one at a single base, so this may be a read error. The CDR3 DNA reads as TGTGCCAGCTCCCCACCGACAGAGATCGACAATGAGCAGTTCTTC. It encodes CASSPPTEIDNEQFF. The chain couples TRBV28 to TRBJ2-1; possibly TRBD1 for D (5 bases). The CDR3 has 15 amino acids. Trimming shortened V by 8 bases and J by 5 bases, and 19 bases separated the two germline ends. CDR1 is MDHEN, CDR2 SYDVKM, per germline.

This clonotype was found many times. V usage is TRBV12-3 or TRBV12-4 and J usage is TRBJ1-1; perhaps TRBD1 as D (5 bases). The CDR3 extends over 12 amino acids. V lost 2 bases and J 10 bases, leaving 11 bases between the germline ends. CDR3 loop: CASSLSRGAAFF. CDR3 coding DNA: TGTGCCAGCAGTTTAAGTAGAGGGGCAGCTTTCTTT.

This clonotype was seen many times. This sequence joins TRBV12-3 or TRBV12-4 and TRBJ2-3; 13 nucleotides agree with TRBD2. J was trimmed by 5 bases and V by 7 bases; bases with no gene match: 21. CDR3 length: 20 amino acids. The CDR3 loop reads CASILLRGLRTSGSLDTQYF. Written as DNA, the CDR3 is TGTGCCAGCATCCTTCTCAGGGGGCTTCGGACTAGCGGGAGCTTAGATACGCAGTATTTT.

This clonotype has a handful of counts. The chain combines TRBV2 with TRBJ2-3, with 11 nucleotides matching TRBD2. The trim removed 11 bases at V and 6 bases at J, leaving 19 bases unmatched. The CDR3 covers 17 residues. Germline lookup yields CDR1 SNHLY and CDR2 FYNNEI. The CDR3 loop is CAGKGDRLAGSEDTQYF. DNA of the CDR3: TGTGCCGGCAAAGGGGACCGACTAGCGGGGAGTGAGGATACGCAGTATTTT. The full variable domain, with the rest looked up from reference TRBV2 and TRBJ2-3, is EPEVTQTPSHQVTQMGQEVILRCVPISNHLYFYWYRQILGQKVEFLVSFYNNEISEKSEIFDDQFSVERPDGSNFTLKIRSTKLEDSAMYFCAGKGDRLAGSEDTQYFGPGTRLTVL.

This clonotype has a count of ten or more. The CDR3 loop is CASSLAGQASPYEQYF. CDR3 DNA sequence: TGTGCCAGCAGCTTAGCTGGACAGGCCTCTCCCTACGAGCAGTACTTC. The chain couples TRBV7-9 to TRBJ2-7; 7 positions match TRBD1. The CDR3 is 16 amino acids. The germline V gene encodes CDR1 SEHNR and CDR2 FQNEAQ (reference sequence). V gave up 0 bases and J gave up 2 bases; unmatched junction bases: 7.

On this clonotype itself: With a much larger clone just one base away, this may be a read error. The rearrangement uses TRBV9 and TRBJ2-7, with 7 positions matching TRBD1. This CDR3 contains 15 residues. J lost 7 bases, V lost 3 bases, and 13 bases had no gene match. Germline V lookup: CDR1 SGDLS, CDR2 YYNGEE. In DNA, the CDR3 is TGTGCCAGCAGCGGAGGGGGCCGGTCCTACAATGAGCAGTACTTC. Residues: CASSGGGRSYNEQYF.

This clonotype was found many times. V usage is TRBV29-1 and J usage is TRBJ2-1; 10 bases map to TRBD2. This CDR3 region has 17 residues. Germline-derived CDR1 and CDR2 are SQVTM and ANQGSEA. V lost 2 bases and J lost 2; bases outside the gene matches: 9. CDR3 amino acids: CSVERTSGNSAYNEQFF. The CDR3 nucleotides are TGCAGCGTTGAAAGAACTAGCGGGAATTCCGCCTACAATGAGCAGTTCTTC.

Remarks on this clonotype: A read error likely explains this, since a far larger clone differs by one base. V is TRBV7-8 and J is TRBJ2-1, with TRBD2 matching 13 bases. Germline assignment: CDR1 SGHVS and CDR2 FQNEAQ. The CDR3 contains 15 residues. J gave up 8 bases and V 7 bases, and 8 bases lay outside the gene matches. CDR3 region: CASNWGTSGTDEQFF. The CDR3 region has the DNA TGTGCCAGCAATTGGGGGACTAGCGGGACCGATGAGCAGTTCTTC.

V is TRBV12-3 or TRBV12-4 and J is TRBJ2-1; D may be TRBD1 or TRBD2 (6 bases each). Trimming cost V 1 base and J 8 bases, with 15 bases left between them. The CDR3 consists of 15 residues. CDR3: CASSLVGGLGDEQFF. The CDR3, as DNA: TGTGCCAGCAGTTTAGTTGGGGGGCTGGGTGATGAGCAGTTCTTC.

This clonotype was seen just once. The chain couples TRBV28 to TRBJ1-2; 9 positions match TRBD1. The CDR3 loop spans 16 amino acids. The ends lost 5 bases at V and 8 bases at J; junction bases unmatched: 15. Germline CDR1 reads MDHEN; CDR2 reads SYDVKM. CDR3 nucleotide sequence: TGTGCCAGCAGTACAGGGGGCAGGTTGCAACAAGTCGGCTACACCTTC. Translation: CASSTGGRLQQVGYTF.

This clonotype was seen many times. The chain combines TRBV28 with TRBJ2-4; D is uncertain. V shed 3 bases and J shed 0 bases, with 9 bases lying between them. Germline CDR1 and CDR2: MDHEN and SYDVKM. The CDR3 is 15 residues long. The CDR3: CASSFVRLAKNIQYF. Here the CDR3 DNA reads TGTGCCAGCAGTTTTGTACGGTTAGCCAAAAACATTCAGTACTTC.

This clonotype has at least ten counts. V and J are TRBV6-1 and TRBJ1-1, with a weak D call TRBD1 (6 bases). Germline V gene data show CDR1 as MNHNS and CDR2 as SASEGT. V was trimmed by 8 bases and J by 8 bases, leaving 12 bases between them. The CDR3 covers 11 residues. CDR3 in DNA: TGTGCCAGCGTTCAGGGGCGGGAAGCTTTCTTT. This codes for CASVQGREAFF.

The chain employs TRBV4-1 and TRBJ2-1; D not certain. Per the germline V gene, CDR1 is MGHRA and CDR2 is YSYEKL. V was shortened by 3 bases and J by 7 bases, with 13 bases between the two germline ends. This CDR3 has 14 amino acids. The CDR3 is CASSHVESVNEQFF. The CDR3 bases are TGCGCCAGCAGCCACGTTGAATCAGTTAATGAGCAGTTCTTC.